This T cell receptor beta chain was sequenced for a study of T cell changes during pregnancy in multiple sclerosis. The CDR3 sequence is 15 residues long. Per germline, CDR1 MGHRA and CDR2 YSYEKL. The trim removed 3 bases at V and 12 bases at J, leaving 13 bases unmatched. Clones were read by immunoSEQ multiplex PCR, and TCRdb kept only the in-frame ones, dropping some. The sample has about 100,000 clones; almost 95% are singletons. The material was peripheral blood, obtained before pregnancy. The chain is built from TRBV4-1 and TRBJ1-2; 10 bases fit TRBD1. This TCR derives from a female donor with multiple sclerosis, enrolled in a pregnancy study. The CDR3 DNA follows: TGCGCCAGCAGCCATCCCCCCGGGACAGGGGCTTTCAACACCTTC. Translating gives CASSHPPGTGAFNTF.